This entry lists 17 T cell receptor beta chains sequenced from one sample in a study of blood T cell repertoires in COVID-19. Some clones are missing from TCRdb's copy, which holds only in-frame ones; the method was immunoSEQ multiplex PCR. This sample has tens of thousands of clones, with just under 90% found just once. Sequencing was done on a sample of peripheral blood. The receptor set was obtained from a man at least 80 years old with active or convalescent COVID-19.

This clone was seen a handful of times. V usage is TRBV5-1 and J usage is TRBJ2-3, with D tentatively TRBD1 (7 bases). Germline CDR1 reads SGHRS; CDR2 reads YFSETQ. The V end lost 4 bases, the J end lost 0 bases, and 12 bases lay between the germline ends. The CDR3 runs 15 residues. In DNA, the CDR3 is TGCGCCAGCAGCCCGGAGGGGGCTAGCACAGATACGCAGTATTTT. Encoded protein: CASSPEGASTDTQYF.

V and J are TRBV19 and TRBJ1-2, with 7 bases fitting TRBD1. Per germline, CDR1 LNHDA and CDR2 SQIVND (reference sequence). The CDR3 consists of 12 residues. V dropped 6 bases and J dropped 4; count of bases not matched to a gene: 2. The CDR3 DNA follows: TGTGCCAGTAGGACAGGGATCTATGGCTACACCTTC. It specifies CASRTGIYGYTF.

This rearrangement joins TRBV7-8 to TRBJ2-7; tentative D call: TRBD2 (6 bases). The CDR3 contains 15 residues. Trimming removed 1 base at V and 3 bases at J, with 13 bases between. Per germline, CDR1 SGHVS and CDR2 FQNEAQ. The CDR3 is CASSLVFLAHYEQYF. For the CDR3, the DNA is TGTGCCAGCAGCTTAGTATTCCTAGCGCACTACGAGCAGTACTTC.

The CDR3, as DNA: TGTGCCAGCTCAACTGGGACAGGCGCCTCTGGAAACACCATATATTTT. Protein: CASSTGTGASGNTIYF. The chain is built from TRBV18 and TRBJ1-3, with 8 bases fitting TRBD1. The V gene end was trimmed by 5 bases and the J gene end by 0 bases; junction bases not matched to a gene: 6. The CDR3 loop spans 16 amino acids. Looked up from germline, CDR1 is KGHSH and CDR2 is LQKENI.

The J gene is TRBJ2-2, the V gene TRBV23-1; 9 nucleotides match TRBD1. TRBV23-1 is given ORF status, its function remaining uncertain. V was pared by 4 bases and J by 2 bases, with 8 bases of the junction left unmatched. The CDR3 spans 17 residues. The CDR3 nucleotides are TGCGCCAGCAGTCTCACAAGGGACAGGGCAAACACCGGGGAGCTGTTTTTT. Residues: CASSLTRDRANTGELFF.

V and J are TRBV29-1 and TRBJ2-5, with a possible D match to TRBD2 (6 bases). V was trimmed by 3 bases and J by 5 bases, leaving 10 bases between them. The germline V gene has CDR1 SQVTM and CDR2 ANQGSEA. The CDR3 contains 12 residues. This CDR3 is CSVDGGDETQYF. The CDR3 region has the DNA TGCAGCGTTGACGGAGGGGACGAGACCCAGTACTTC. Complete variable domain (other parts from reference TRBV29-1 and TRBJ2-5): SAVISQKPSRDICQRGTSLTIQCQVDSQVTMMFWYRQQPGQSLTLIATANQGSEATYESGFVIDKFPISRPNLTFSTLTVSNMSPEDSSIYLCSVDGGDETQYFGPGTRLLVL.

Concerning this clone itself: Relative to the germline gene, one junction end is altered; a read error may explain this. Here the CDR3 reads CSITRGVVGEQYF. CDR3 coding DNA: TGCTCCATCACCCGGGGGGTTGTTGGGGAGCAGTACTTC. The V gene is TRBV30, the J gene TRBJ2-7, with 7 nucleotides matching TRBD2. Looked up from germline, CDR1 is GTSNPN and CDR2 is SVGIG (reference sequence). The CDR3 is 13 amino acids. The variable domain in full, completed from reference TRBV30 and TRBJ2-7, reads SQTIHQWPATLVQPVGSPLSLECTVEGTSNPNLYWYRQAAGRGLQLLFYSVGIGQISSEVPQNLSASRPQDRQFILSSKKLLLSDSGFYLCSITRGVVGEQYFGPGTRLTVT.

The V call is TRBV7-2, the J call TRBJ1-5; 9 bases are shared with TRBD1. Germline loops: CDR1 SGHTA, CDR2 FQGNSA. CDR3 length equals 15 residues. V lost 4 bases, J lost 6 bases, and 7 bases stayed unmatched. The CDR3 nucleotides are TGTGCCAGCAGCTCCGGGACAGGGTACGGTCAGCCCCAGCATTTT. It codes for CASSSGTGYGQPQHF.

The rearrangement links TRBV4-2 to TRBJ2-4; weak D call: TRBD2 (5 bases). Per germline, CDR1 LGHNA and CDR2 YNFKEQ. V dropped 4 bases and J dropped 3 bases, with 16 bases sitting between them. The CDR3 is 16 residues long. The DNA for the CDR3 is TGTGCCAGCAGCCCGATTCTCGGGGTAATCAAAAACATTCAGTACTTC. The encoded protein is CASSPILGVIKNIQYF.

J is TRBJ2-1 and V is TRBV25-1; D perhaps matches TRBD2 (7 bases). CDR1 and CDR2 from the germline V gene are MGHDK and SYGVNS. The CDR3 is made up of 15 amino acids. Trimming shortened V by 1 base and J by 4 bases, and 11 bases separated the two germline ends. CDR3 region: CASSESGGAYNEQFF. The CDR3 DNA sequence: TGTGCCAGCAGTGAATCGGGGGGCGCGTACAATGAGCAGTTCTTC.

The sample holds a few counts of this clone. The chain couples TRBV4-1 to TRBJ2-5; TRBD2 might be the D (6 bases). CDR1 is MGHRA, CDR2 YSYEKL, per germline. This CDR3 region has 16 residues. V shed 2 bases and J shed 5 bases, with 18 bases lying between them. The DNA of the CDR3 is TGCGCCAGCAGCCAATTTGGCGGGACTGGGTCGGAGACCCAGTACTTC. As protein: CASSQFGGTGSETQYF.

The chain employs TRBV27 and TRBJ2-7, with D perhaps matching TRBD2 (5 bases). The CDR3 length is 13 residues. Germline loops: CDR1 MNHEY, CDR2 SMNVEV (reference sequence). V lost 7 bases, J lost 7 bases, and 17 bases lay in between. CDR3 in DNA: TGTGCCAGCACCTCCTATCCGACGGGGGAGCAGTACTTC. This gives the protein CASTSYPTGEQYF.

The chain carries TRBV18 and TRBJ2-1, with 7 bases lining up with TRBD1. Per the germline V gene, CDR1 is KGHSH and CDR2 is LQKENI. V was clipped by 3 bases and J by 5 bases; unmatched bases: 7. The CDR3 has 15 residues. The DNA for the CDR3 is TGTGCCAGCTCACCCTCATACGACAGGGACAATGAGCAGTTCTTC. Translating gives CASSPSYDRDNEQFF.

The V call is TRBV5-5, the J call TRBJ1-6; tentatively, D is TRBD1 (5 bases). Trimming stripped 0 bases from V and 7 bases from J, with 11 bases between. The CDR3 spans 15 residues. Per germline, CDR1 SGHKS and CDR2 YYEKEE (reference sequence). As DNA, the CDR3 is TGTGCCAGCAGCTTGGGTGCCAGGGAAAATTCACCCCTCCACTTT. Translation gives CASSLGARENSPLHF.

V usage is TRBV19 and J usage is TRBJ2-7, with TRBD2 identical over 7 bases. Losses at the gene ends were 6 bases for V and 5 bases for J; bases not matched to a gene: 16. The CDR3 contains 16 residues. Germline lookup yields CDR1 LNHDA and CDR2 SQIVND (reference sequence). The CDR3 DNA is TGTGCCAGTAGCCCCGCTGGTAGCGGGCGTAGGAACGAGCAGTACTTC. Its translation: CASSPAGSGRRNEQYF.

This clone was picked up one time. The chain recombines TRBV7-2 with TRBJ1-5; D possibly corresponds to TRBD1 (5 bases). This CDR3 is 16 amino acids long. Trimming shortened V by 2 bases and J by 0 bases, and 11 bases separated the two germline ends. Germline V gives CDR1 SGHTA, CDR2 FQGNSA. CDR3 DNA sequence: TGTGCCAGCAGCTTATATAGGACACATAGCAATCAGCCCCAGCATTTT. Its protein is CASSLYRTHSNQPQHF. Based on the CDR3 plus reference TRBV7-2 and TRBJ1-5, the full variable domain is GAGVSQSPSNKVTEKGKDVELRCDPISGHTALYWYRQSLGQGLEFLIYFQGNSAPDKSGLPSDRFSAERTGGSVSTLTIQRTQQEDSAVYLCASSLYRTHSNQPQHFGDGTRLSIL.

The V and J genes are TRBV29-1 and TRBJ1-1; D might be TRBD1 (5 bases). The CDR3 sequence is 15 residues long. V shed 4 bases and J shed 1 base, with 16 bases lying between them. Germline values: CDR1 SQVTM, CDR2 ANQGSEA. The CDR3 region is CSVGTGGMTNTEAFF. CDR3 coding DNA: TGCAGCGTTGGAACCGGGGGAATGACGAACACTGAAGCTTTCTTT. The whole variable domain, filled in from reference TRBV29-1 and TRBJ1-1, reads SAVISQKPSRDICQRGTSLTIQCQVDSQVTMMFWYRQQPGQSLTLIATANQGSEATYESGFVIDKFPISRPNLTFSTLTVSNMSPEDSSIYLCSVGTGGMTNTEAFFGQGTRLTVV.